This entry describes one TCR beta chain. Its antigen is undetermined. The data were produced by immunoSEQ multiplex PCR, yet TCRdb's version contains in-frame clones alone and is incomplete. The sample contains roughly 77,000 clones, roughly 90% of which appear only once. The data originate from a study of graft-versus-host responses after intestinal transplantation. Overall study context: Among the recipients, transplants were multivisceral, liver-intestinal, or isolated intestinal.

Notes on the study in general: Researchers found peak circulating GvH clone levels linked to early post-transplant HvG declines.

The receptor comes from a human donor who received an intestinal transplant. The input for sequencing was unstimulated CD8+ T cells sorted from spleen or lymph node cells, taken before intestinal transplant.

The CDR3 DNA is TGTGCCAGCAGTTTATCGCGGACAGCGGTCTACGAGCAGTACTTC. As protein: CASSLSRTAVYEQYF. J is TRBJ2-7 and V is TRBV27, with a possible D match to TRBD1 (6 bases). The CDR3 is 15 amino acids. Germline lookup yields CDR1 MNHEY and CDR2 SMNVEV (reference sequence). V lost 0 bases to trimming and J lost 3 bases, with 12 bases between them.